This is a list of T cell receptor beta chains from one sample in a study of T-cell reconstitution after alpha-beta-depleted transplantation in children. TCRdb analysed the PCR reads with MiXCR anew, one entry per CDR3 protein. Of about 460,000 distinct CDR3 sequences listed, more than 9% are singletons. The source material was PBMCs, sampled before TCRalphabeta/CD19-depleted stem cell transplant. The receptors were gathered from a child under 10 years old with inherited bone marrow failure, due to receive a stem cell transplant. Each CDR3 is given with its conserved first and last residue. The D gene is left open where the match is weak. Clone size is stated in some rows and not others, as once, few, many or a class when expanded.

d_gene	v_gene	abundance	len	j_gene	CDR3nt	CDR3aa
.	TRBV6-1	many	15	TRBJ2-4	TGTGCCAGCAACTGGGTCAGGAGAGCCAAAAACATTCAGTACTTC	CASNWVRRAKNIQYF
.	TRBV20-1	many	14	TRBJ2-7	TGCAGTGCTAGTCCGGGGGACAGCGACAAGGTGCAGTACTTC	CSASPGDSDKVQYF
TRBD2	TRBV10-3	many	14	TRBJ2-3	TGTGCCATCAGTTGGACTAGCGTCACAGATACGCAGTATTTT	CAISWTSVTDTQYF
TRBD2	TRBV10-2	many	16	TRBJ2-3	TGCGCCAGCAGTGAGTGGTCGGGAGGTCCGGGAGATACGCAGTATTTT	CASSEWSGGPGDTQYF
TRBD2	TRBV18	many	16	TRBJ2-7	TGTGCCAGCTCAACGTTTGGACTAGCGGAGATATACGAGCAGTACTTC	CASSTFGLAEIYEQYF
.	TRBV27	many	14	TRBJ2-7	TGTGCCAGCAGTTTAGGGGCAGGTTACTACGAGCAGTACTTC	CASSLGAGYYEQYF
.	TRBV7-9	many	12	TRBJ2-1	TGTGCCAGCAGCTTACAGGGTCATGAGCAGTTCTTC	CASSLQGHEQFF
.	TRBV15	many	16	TRBJ2-3	TGTGCCACCAGCACCGGGACGCCCATTGGCACAGATACGCAGTATTTT	CATSTGTPIGTDTQYF
.	TRBV20-1	.	15	TRBJ2-7	TGCAGTGCTAGGACCCTAGGGAATACCTACCACGAGCAGTACTTC	CSARTLGNTYHEQYF
.	TRBV7-9	many	14	TRBJ2-7	TGTGCCAGCAGCCCCGAGGGGCGGCCCTACGAGCAGTACTTC	CASSPEGRPYEQYF
.	TRBV6-2/TRBV6-3	many	13	TRBJ1-1	TGTGCCAGCAGTTCAGGCCGGAACACTGAAGCTTTCTTT	CASSSGRNTEAFF
.	TRBV7-2	many	14	TRBJ2-7	TGTGCCAGCAGCTTCCAGGCCGCTTTCTACGAGCAGTACTTC	CASSFQAAFYEQYF
.	TRBV29-1	few	15	TRBJ2-7	TGCAGCGTTGCGGGGGCCTCCGGGAGAATCTACGAGCAGTACTTC	CSVAGASGRIYEQYF
.	TRBV29-1	many	17	TRBJ2-4	TGCAGCGTTGGTGAATATCCGGGACGACTAGCCAAAAACATTCAGTACTTC	CSVGEYPGRLAKNIQYF
TRBD1	TRBV18	many	15	TRBJ2-7	TGTGCCAGCTCACCAGGACAGGACCGCTCCTACGAGCAGTACTTC	CASSPGQDRSYEQYF
.	TRBV18	many	14	TRBJ1-2	TGTGCCAGCTCATCCTTAACGGACAGTCTCGGCTACACCTTC	CASSSLTDSLGYTF
TRBD2	TRBV13	few	17	TRBJ2-5	TGTGCCAGCAGCTTACGGGGACTAGAGGTTTTTCAAGAGACCCAGTACTTC	CASSLRGLEVFQETQYF
TRBD2	TRBV7-2	many	15	TRBJ2-4	TGTGCCAGCAGCCCTACGGGTGGGGGGGTGAGCATTCAGTACTTC	CASSPTGGGVSIQYF
.	TRBV11-2	.	13	TRBJ2-7	TGTGCCAGCAGCTTAGAAGTCATTTACGAGCAGTACTTC	CASSLEVIYEQYF
TRBD2	TRBV7-9	.	13	TRBJ2-3	TGTGCCAGCAGCTCGCTAGCGGCAGATACGCAGTATTTT	CASSSLAADTQYF
TRBD1	TRBV20-1	.	15	TRBJ2-7	TGCTGTGCTAGAGAGGGACAGGGGAACGCCTACGAGCAGTACTTC	CCAREGQGNAYEQYF
TRBD2	TRBV5-1	many	14	TRBJ2-3	TGCGCCAGCAGTTTTAGCGGGAGGCGTGATACGCAGTATTTT	CASSFSGRRDTQYF
TRBD2	TRBV5-1	many	15	TRBJ2-1	TGCGCCAGCAGCTTCGGCGGGAGTGGGACCAATGAGCAGTTCTTC	CASSFGGSGTNEQFF
TRBD1	TRBV12-3/TRBV12-4	many	15	TRBJ1-2	TGTGCCAGCAGTCCCCAGGGACAGGGGGCTCGGGGCTACACCTTC	CASSPQGQGARGYTF
.	TRBV5-1	many	16	TRBJ2-2	TGCGCCAGCAGCTGGGGACTTGGCGGGAAGACCGGGGAGCTGTTTTTT	CASSWGLGGKTGELFF
.	TRBV4-3	many	15	TRBJ2-7	TGCGCCAGCAGCCAAGCTTATTACGGCTCCTACGAGCAGTACTTC	CASSQAYYGSYEQYF
TRBD2	TRBV27	.	14	TRBJ2-7	TGTGCCAGCAGTCCACTAGCGGCGGGCTACGAGCAGTACTTC	CASSPLAAGYEQYF
.	TRBV12-3/TRBV12-4	many	13	TRBJ2-7	TGTGCCAGCAGTTTATCCCCCGCCTACGAGCAGTACTTC	CASSLSPAYEQYF
TRBD1	TRBV29-1	many	16	TRBJ2-7	TGCAGCGTTGTGCCACAGGGGGCCCGGGGCGGGTACGAGCAGTACTTC	CSVVPQGARGGYEQYF
.	TRBV7-9	many	16	TRBJ2-7	TGTGCCAGCAGCTTTACTGTGGGAGGCCTCTCCTACGAGCAGTACTTC	CASSFTVGGLSYEQYF
TRBD1	TRBV20-1	many	14	TRBJ1-1	TGCAGTGCTCGGCGGACAGGGGCTCCGGCTGAAGCTTTCTTT	CSARRTGAPAEAFF
.	TRBV7-2	.	13	TRBJ1-2	TGTGCCAGCAGCCGGGGATGGAACTATGGCTACACCTTC	CASSRGWNYGYTF
TRBD1	TRBV28	many	15	TRBJ1-4	TGTGCCAGCAGTTTAACCCAGGGGGCTAGTGAAAAACTGTTTTTT	CASSLTQGASEKLFF
TRBD1	TRBV20-1	many	12	TRBJ1-2	TGCAGTGCTACCAGGGGGCTCGATGGCTACACCTTC	CSATRGLDGYTF
.	TRBV12-3/TRBV12-4	few	14	TRBJ2-2	TGTGCCAGCAGCCCCGGTGTCAGCACCGGGGAGCTGTTTTTT	CASSPGVSTGELFF
.	TRBV6-2/TRBV6-3	many	15	TRBJ2-7	TGTGCCAGCAGTTCTTTGGGACTCAAGAGTTACGAGCAGTACTTC	CASSSLGLKSYEQYF
TRBD2	TRBV20-1	many	13	TRBJ2-3	TGCAGTGTCGGGGGGGGCCCGGGGGTTACGCAGTATTTT	CSVGGGPGVTQYF
.	TRBV7-2	many	13	TRBJ2-7	TGTGCCAGCAGCTTAGTAGTCCCCTACGAGCAGTACTTC	CASSLVVPYEQYF
TRBD2	TRBV4-1	many	13	TRBJ2-5	TGCGCCAGCAGCCAAGATCAGCGGGGGACCCAGTACTTC	CASSQDQRGTQYF
TRBD2	TRBV12-3/TRBV12-4	many	14	TRBJ2-7	TGTGCCAGCGCCCCAGCTAGCGGTCATTACGAGCAGTACTTC	CASAPASGHYEQYF
.	TRBV5-8	.	15	TRBJ2-1	TGTGCCAGCAGCTTGGTACGCGGGTCAGGTAATGAGCAGTTCTTC	CASSLVRGSGNEQFF
TRBD2	TRBV27	many	16	TRBJ2-7	TGTGCCAGCAGTCGAATCCGGACTAGCGGGAGCAACGAGCAGTACTTC	CASSRIRTSGSNEQYF
.	TRBV5-6	many	12	TRBJ2-1	TGTGCCAGCAGCTTGTCCCCCAATGAGCAGTTCTTC	CASSLSPNEQFF